The clone carrying this TCR beta chain was counted a few times. The antigen is unknown. Based on CD45RO/CCR7/CD25/CD127/CD95/CD27, CD4+ regulatory, stem cell-like memory, naive and central memory cells were sorted. This entry is derived from a study of beta chain features in type 1 diabetes. Notes on the study in general: TCRB CDR3 length was moderately but significantly reduced in all four CD4+ subsets of Type 1 diabetes patients.

Per germline, CDR1 MNHEY and CDR2 SVGAGI. V lost 3 bases, J lost 8 bases, and 19 bases lay in between. The CDR3 sequence is 15 residues long. Since all of the isolated RNA was reverse transcribed, expressed TCRB transcripts were what got sequenced. Sequencing used immunoSEQ multiplex PCR; TCRdb keeps in-frame clones, though not all of them. Of about 370,000 clones listed, over 8.5% are singletons. The receptor was derived from a man under 40 with type 1 diabetes. Sequenced input: central memory CD4+ T cells from blood. The chain carries TRBV6-5 and TRBJ1-2; TRBD1 might be the D (5 bases). DNA of the CDR3: TGTGCCAGCAGTTATCAACCGGCCGGGGGTGGAGGCTACACCTTC. It is translated as CASSYQPAGGGGYTF.